This is a list of T cell receptor beta chains from one sample in a study of response to subunit inactivated influenza vaccine. TCRdb itself ran the RT-PCR reads through MiXCR, one entry per CDR3 protein. The table records hundreds of thousands of distinct CDR3 sequences, less than 20% of them present only once. Sample: PBMCs from blood, taken approximately 13 days after vaccination. The receptor source for this set is a man aged 45-65 years who received an inactivated influenza vaccine. CDR3s include the opening cysteine and the closing phenylalanine or tryptophan. Each record gives: D gene, J gene, clone size, V gene, CDR3 DNA, CDR3 protein. D genes are given only for firm matches. For some rows the clone size is stated as once, few or many, or as a class when expanded; others skip it.

. TRBJ1-4 . TRBV11-2 TGTGCCAGCAGCTACGGTGATAATGAAAAACTGTTTTTT CASSYGDNEKLFF
TRBD1 TRBJ1-2 . TRBV7-3 TGTGCCAGCAGCTTAAAACCCCCAGGGGACAGTGACGGCTACACCTTC CASSLKPPGDSDGYTF
. TRBJ1-2 few TRBV20-1 TGCAGTGCCCATTACAGAGGGAGAGACTATGGCTACACCTTC CSAHYRGRDYGYTF
TRBD2 TRBJ2-3 . TRBV9 TGTGCCAGCAGCCCCCGGGGCGGGAGCAGCACAGATACGCAGTATTTT CASSPRGGSSTDTQYF
. TRBJ2-3 . TRBV29-1 TGCAGCGCCGGCAACCAGCGGAGTACGCAGTATTTT CSAGNQRSTQYF
. TRBJ2-5 . TRBV7-2 TGTGCCAGCAAGGGAAGGATGGAAGAGACCCAGTACTTC CASKGRMEETQYF
. TRBJ1-5 . TRBV6-2/TRBV6-3 TGTGCCAGCACCGACAGGACGGCCAATCAGCCCCAGCATTTT CASTDRTANQPQHF
TRBD2 TRBJ2-7 . TRBV10-3 TGTGCCATCAGCCAACCGACTAGCGTCGAGCAGTACTTC CAISQPTSVEQYF
TRBD2 TRBJ2-5 . TRBV5-1 TGCGCCAGCAGCGGGATAGCGGGGGGCTACCAAGAGACCCAGTACTTC CASSGIAGGYQETQYF
. TRBJ2-5 few TRBV29-1 TGCAGCGTTGCAGAAGCGGCCCTGGTGAGCCAGTACTTC CSVAEAALVSQYF
TRBD2 TRBJ2-3 few TRBV28 TGTGCCAGCAGTTGGTCCGGGACTAGTTCAGTACTCACAGATACGCAGTATTTT CASSWSGTSSVLTDTQYF
TRBD2 TRBJ2-1 . TRBV9 TGTGCCAGCAGCGTAGGCCTCGGGACTAGCGGGAACAATGAGCAGTTCTTC CASSVGLGTSGNNEQFF
TRBD1 TRBJ2-3 . TRBV20-1 TGCAGTGCTAGGGGGAGACAGGGACGGGCAGATACGCAGTATTTT CSARGRQGRADTQYF
TRBD2 TRBJ2-1 few TRBV6-2/TRBV6-3 TGTGCCAGCAGTTACTCGAGATTCGGGCGGGGGTCGGACAATGAGCAGTTCTTC CASSYSRFGRGSDNEQFF
. TRBJ1-1 . TRBV5-1 TGCGCCAGCGGCGGGACCGACGGCACTGAAGCTTTCTTT CASGGTDGTEAFF
. TRBJ2-7 . TRBV20-1 TGCAGTGCTAGTGATCCAGGGGTCCCCTCCTACGAGCAGTACTTC CSASDPGVPSYEQYF
. TRBJ2-2 few TRBV15 TGTGCCACCAGCATCCCGGGACATAACACCGGGGAGCTGTTTTTT CATSIPGHNTGELFF
TRBD1 TRBJ2-7 . TRBV20-1 TGCAGTGCCCGGACAGGTAACCACGAGCAGTACTTC CSARTGNHEQYF
TRBD2 TRBJ2-2 . TRBV27 TGTGCCAGCAGTTATCTCCCCGTGTTAGCGGGAGGCCGAGGCACCGGGGAGCTGTTTTTT CASSYLPVLAGGRGTGELFF
. TRBJ2-2 . TRBV5-1 TGCGCCAGCAGCTTGGAGGCAGGCCTGAACACCGGGGAGCTGTTTTTT CASSLEAGLNTGELFF
TRBD2 TRBJ2-4 few TRBV5-1 TGCGCCAGCAGCTTGGGACTAGCGGGACTAGGGGACATTCAGTACTTC CASSLGLAGLGDIQYF
TRBD1 TRBJ2-7 few TRBV7-8 TGTGCCAGCAGCTTAGACCGAGGGACAGGCCACGAGCAGTACTTC CASSLDRGTGHEQYF
TRBD2 TRBJ2-3 few TRBV5-4 TGTGCCAGCAGCAAGGGACTAGTTGGCACAGATACGCAGTATTTT CASSKGLVGTDTQYF
. TRBJ1-1 . TRBV5-1 TGCGCCAGCAGCAGGGACGGATACACTGAAGCTTTCTTT CASSRDGYTEAFF
. TRBJ2-5 many TRBV18 TGTGCCAGCTCACCTTACCGTGAGACCCAGTACTTC CASSPYRETQYF
. TRBJ2-7 . TRBV12-3/TRBV12-4 TGTGCCAGCAGACCCGGACGGGCCTCCTACGAGCAGTACTTC CASRPGRASYEQYF
TRBD1 TRBJ1-1 many TRBV6-2/TRBV6-3 TGTGCCAGCAGTTCAAGACAGGGAGGCAGCACTGAAGCTTTCTTT CASSSRQGGSTEAFF
TRBD2 TRBJ2-3 . TRBV20-1 TGCAGTGCTAGGTCGGCTAGCGGAGATCGGGATACGCAGTATTTT CSARSASGDRDTQYF
. TRBJ1-1 many TRBV5-1 TGCGCCAGCAGCTTGGAGGCGGGGAACACTGAAGCTTTCTTT CASSLEAGNTEAFF
. TRBJ2-1 . TRBV20-1 TGCAGTGCTAGGGTGACAGCAGGCTCCTACAATGAGCAGTTCTTC CSARVTAGSYNEQFF
TRBD2 TRBJ2-3 many TRBV29-1 TGCAGCGTGGGAGGAAAAATAGCGGGGGAGTCAGATACGCAGTATTTT CSVGGKIAGESDTQYF
TRBD2 TRBJ2-7 few TRBV3-1 TGTGCCAGCAGCTCAGAAGGACTAGCGGGATTCTACGAGCAGTACTTC CASSSEGLAGFYEQYF
. TRBJ1-2 few TRBV5-5 TGTGCCAGCAGCTTTCCTGGGGGTAACTATGGCTACACCTTC CASSFPGGNYGYTF
TRBD2 TRBJ2-7 few TRBV6-2/TRBV6-3 TGTGCCAGCAGTCCTACGCTAGCGGGAGTGACGCCCTTC CASSPTLAGVTPF
TRBD1 TRBJ2-7 . TRBV20-1 TGCAGTGCTATTCCGGGACAGGGTTTCTACGAGCAGTACTTC CSAIPGQGFYEQYF
. TRBJ2-7 few TRBV4-3 TGCGCCAGCAGCCAAGATGGCACAGGGACCTACGAGCAGTACTTC CASSQDGTGTYEQYF
. TRBJ1-1 few TRBV5-1 TGCGCCAGCACGGCGGGCATGAACACTGAAGCTTTCTTT CASTAGMNTEAFF
. TRBJ2-1 few TRBV7-9 TGTGCCAGCAGCTCCGGGCCGCTGGTCTTC CASSSGPLVF
. TRBJ2-3 few TRBV7-2 TGTGCCAGCAGCTTGTTCGGGACTGCCACAGATACGCAGTATTTT CASSLFGTATDTQYF
TRBD2 TRBJ2-7 . TRBV28 TGTGCCAGCAGTTTTGGAGCGGGAGGGCGTTTTTGGCAGTACTTC CASSFGAGGRFWQYF